Following are 4 T cell receptor beta chains from one sample sequenced in a study of blood T cell repertoires in COVID-19. The table came from immunoSEQ multiplex PCR; TCRdb's copy has only in-frame clones and leaves some out. The sample shows 95,000 to 150,000 clones, around 91% of them seen only once. Sequencing was carried out using peripheral blood. The receptors come from a woman in her fifties or sixties with COVID-19, enrolled during active disease.

The chain couples TRBV19 to TRBJ1-2, with 7 positions matching TRBD1. V lost 7 bases and J lost 5; bases outside the gene matches: 13. CDR3 length: 15 amino acids. Germline V lookup: CDR1 LNHDA, CDR2 SQIVND (reference sequence). The CDR3: CASTTGTAFEYGYTF. CDR3 DNA sequence: TGTGCCAGTACCACCGGGACAGCCTTCGAGTATGGCTACACCTTC.

The rearrangement joins TRBV7-2 to TRBJ2-7, with D tentatively TRBD1 (5 bases). With 1 base removed from V and 7 bases from J, the gap between germline ends came to 26 bases. The CDR3 contains 18 residues. Per the germline V gene, CDR1 is SGHTA and CDR2 is FQGNSA. CDR3 bases: TGTGCCAGCAGCTTAGGTTCCCCCAGGGTGTGGGCCCAAGGGGAGCAGTACTTC. Its protein product is CASSLGSPRVWAQGEQYF. Complete variable domain (other parts from reference TRBV7-2 and TRBJ2-7): GAGVSQSPSNKVTEKGKDVELRCDPISGHTALYWYRQSLGQGLEFLIYFQGNSAPDKSGLPSDRFSAERTGGSVSTLTIQRTQQEDSAVYLCASSLGSPRVWAQGEQYFGPGTRLTVT.

The chain recombines TRBV2 with TRBJ2-1; D perhaps matches TRBD2 (6 bases). V was shortened by 10 bases and J by 3 bases, with 13 bases between the two germline ends. Per germline, CDR1 SNHLY and CDR2 FYNNEI. The CDR3 is made up of 13 amino acids. CDR3 sequence: CATPGDLYNEQFF. For the CDR3, the DNA is TGTGCCACCCCGGGGGATCTCTACAATGAGCAGTTCTTC.

The chain combines TRBV5-4 with TRBJ1-2; 8 bases are a match to TRBD1. Germline loops: CDR1 SGHNT, CDR2 YYREEE (reference sequence). CDR3 length: 13 residues. J lost 6 bases, V lost 0 bases, and 1 base had no gene match. The CDR3 bases are TGTGCCAGCAGCTTGGAACAGGGGGATGGCTACACCTTC. This sequence encodes CASSLEQGDGYTF.